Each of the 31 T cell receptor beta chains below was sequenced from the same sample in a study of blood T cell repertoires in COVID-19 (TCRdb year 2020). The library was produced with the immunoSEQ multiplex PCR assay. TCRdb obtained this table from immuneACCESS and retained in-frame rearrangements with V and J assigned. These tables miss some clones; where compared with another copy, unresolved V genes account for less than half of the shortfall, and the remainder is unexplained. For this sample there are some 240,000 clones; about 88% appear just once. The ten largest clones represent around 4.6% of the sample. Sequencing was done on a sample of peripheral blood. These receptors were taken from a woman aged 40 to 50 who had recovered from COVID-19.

Written as DNA, the CDR3 is TGTGCCAGCAGTCAGACAGGGTTGGGCTATGGCTACACCTTC. It specifies CASSQTGLGYGYTF. The gene calls are TRBV6-5 and TRBJ1-2; 7 positions match TRBD1. This CDR3 is built from 14 residues. The J segment lost 4 bases and the V segment lost 5 bases, leaving 7 bases of the junction unmatched. Per germline, CDR1 MNHEY and CDR2 SVGAGI.

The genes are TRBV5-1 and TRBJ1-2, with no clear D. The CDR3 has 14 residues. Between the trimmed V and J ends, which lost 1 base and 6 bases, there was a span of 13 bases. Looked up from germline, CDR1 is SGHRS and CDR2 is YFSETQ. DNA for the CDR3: TGCGCCAGCAGCTTGACAAAGCCGCAGGATGGCTACACCTTC. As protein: CASSLTKPQDGYTF.

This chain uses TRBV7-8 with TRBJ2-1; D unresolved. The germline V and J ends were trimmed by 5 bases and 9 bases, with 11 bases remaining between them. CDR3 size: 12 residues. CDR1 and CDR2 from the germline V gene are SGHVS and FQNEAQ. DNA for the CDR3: TGTGCCAGCAGCCAAGGCGGAGTTGAGCAGTTCTTC. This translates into CASSQGGVEQFF.

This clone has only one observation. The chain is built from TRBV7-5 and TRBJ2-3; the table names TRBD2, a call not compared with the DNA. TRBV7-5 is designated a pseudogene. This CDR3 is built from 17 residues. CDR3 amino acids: CVRSAPIAGGHEDTQYF. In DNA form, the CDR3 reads TGTGTCAGAAGCGCCCCGATAGCGGGGGGGCACGAAGATACGCAGTATTTT.

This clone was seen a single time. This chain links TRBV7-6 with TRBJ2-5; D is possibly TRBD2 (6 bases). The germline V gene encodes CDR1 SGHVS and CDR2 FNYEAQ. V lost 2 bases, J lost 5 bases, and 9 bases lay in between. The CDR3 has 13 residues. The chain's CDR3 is CASSLSGGETQYF. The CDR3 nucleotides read TGTGCCAGCAGCTTATCCGGAGGGGAGACCCAGTACTTC. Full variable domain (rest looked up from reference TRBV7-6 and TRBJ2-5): GAGVSQSPRYKVTKRGQDVALRCDPISGHVSLYWYRQALGQGPEFLTYFNYEAQQDKSGLPNDRFSAERPEGSISTLTIQRTEQRDSAMYRCASSLSGGETQYFGPGTRLLVL.

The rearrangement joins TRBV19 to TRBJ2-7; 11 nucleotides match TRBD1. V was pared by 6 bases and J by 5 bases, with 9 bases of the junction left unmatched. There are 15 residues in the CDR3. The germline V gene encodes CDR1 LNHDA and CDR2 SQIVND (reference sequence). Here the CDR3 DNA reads TGTGCCAGTAGCCCATACCGGGACAGGGGGGACGAGCAGTACTTC. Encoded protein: CASSPYRDRGDEQYF. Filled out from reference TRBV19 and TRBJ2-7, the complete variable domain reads DGGITQSPKYLFRKEGQNVTLSCEQNLNHDAMYWYRQDPGQGLRLIYYSQIVNDFQKGDIAEGYSVSREKKESFPLTVTSAQKNPTAFYLCASSPYRDRGDEQYFGPGTRLTVT.

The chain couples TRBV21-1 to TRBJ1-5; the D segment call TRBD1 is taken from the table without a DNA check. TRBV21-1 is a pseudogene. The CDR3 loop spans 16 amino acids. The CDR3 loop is CASSKDRDRSNQPQHF. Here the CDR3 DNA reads TGTGCCAGCAGCAAAGACCGGGACAGAAGCAATCAGCCCCAGCATTTT.

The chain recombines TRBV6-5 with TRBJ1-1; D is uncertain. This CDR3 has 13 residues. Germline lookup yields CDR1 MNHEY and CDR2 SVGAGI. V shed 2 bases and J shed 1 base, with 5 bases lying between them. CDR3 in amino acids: CASSYGQNTEAFF. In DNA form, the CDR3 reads TGTGCCAGCAGTTACGGCCAGAACACTGAAGCTTTCTTT.

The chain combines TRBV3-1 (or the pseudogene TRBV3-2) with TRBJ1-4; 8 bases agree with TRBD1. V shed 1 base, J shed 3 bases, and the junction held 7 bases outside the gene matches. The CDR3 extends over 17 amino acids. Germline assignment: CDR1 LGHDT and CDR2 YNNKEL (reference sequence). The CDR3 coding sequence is TGTGCCAGCAGCCAAGCTCCGACAGGGGCTCCTAATGAAAAACTGTTTTTT. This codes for CASSQAPTGAPNEKLFF.

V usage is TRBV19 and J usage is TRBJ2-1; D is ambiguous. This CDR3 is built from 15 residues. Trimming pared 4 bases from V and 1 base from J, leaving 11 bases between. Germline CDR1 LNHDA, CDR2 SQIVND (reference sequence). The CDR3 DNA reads TGTGCCAGTAGTAGAAACTTGATTTCCTACAATGAGCAGTTCTTC. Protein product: CASSRNLISYNEQFF.

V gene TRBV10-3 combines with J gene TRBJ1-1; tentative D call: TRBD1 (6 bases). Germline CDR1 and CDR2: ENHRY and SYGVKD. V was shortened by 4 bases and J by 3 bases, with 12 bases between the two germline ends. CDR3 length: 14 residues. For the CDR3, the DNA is TGTGCCATCAGTGTTGGGGGCTTGTACACTGAAGCTTTCTTT. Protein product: CAISVGGLYTEAFF.

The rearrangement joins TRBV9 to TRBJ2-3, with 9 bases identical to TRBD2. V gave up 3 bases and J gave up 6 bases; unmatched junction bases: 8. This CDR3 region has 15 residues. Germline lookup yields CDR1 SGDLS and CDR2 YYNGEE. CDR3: CASSAGGLAGDTQYF. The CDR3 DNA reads TGTGCCAGCAGCGCCGGGGGACTAGCAGGTGATACGCAGTATTTT.

CDR3 protein: CASRYSRDYGYNEQFF. CDR3 nucleotide sequence: TGCGCCAGCAGATACTCCCGGGACTATGGCTACAATGAGCAGTTCTTC. This chain links TRBV5-1 with TRBJ2-1; 7 bases align to TRBD2. The J segment lost 3 bases and the V segment lost 5 bases, leaving 11 bases of the junction unmatched. This CDR3 region has 16 residues. Germline CDR1 and CDR2: SGHRS and YFSETQ.

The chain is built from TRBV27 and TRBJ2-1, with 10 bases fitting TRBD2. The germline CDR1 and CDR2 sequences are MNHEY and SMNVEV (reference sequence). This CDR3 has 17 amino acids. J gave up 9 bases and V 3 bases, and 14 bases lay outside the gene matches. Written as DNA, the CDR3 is TGTGCCAGCAGTTTGACTAGCGGGTATGATTTATCCATTGAGCAGTTCTTC. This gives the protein CASSLTSGYDLSIEQFF.

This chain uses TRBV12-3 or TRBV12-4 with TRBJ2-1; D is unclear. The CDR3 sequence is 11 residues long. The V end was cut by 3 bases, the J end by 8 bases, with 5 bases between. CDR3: CASSFRDEQFF. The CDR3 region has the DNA TGTGCCAGCAGTTTCCGAGATGAGCAGTTCTTC.

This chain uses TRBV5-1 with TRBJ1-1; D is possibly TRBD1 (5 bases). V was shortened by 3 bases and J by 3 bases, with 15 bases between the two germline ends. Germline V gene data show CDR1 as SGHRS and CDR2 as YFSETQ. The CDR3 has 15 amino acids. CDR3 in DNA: TGCGCCAGCAGCTCCGCTTCCCGGGGGGACACTGAAGCTTTCTTT. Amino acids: CASSSASRGDTEAFF.

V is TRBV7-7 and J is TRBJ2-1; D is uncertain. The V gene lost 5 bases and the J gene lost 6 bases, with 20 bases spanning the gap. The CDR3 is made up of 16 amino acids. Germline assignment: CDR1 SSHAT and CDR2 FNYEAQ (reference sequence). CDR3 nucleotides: TGTGCCAGCAGCCCCTGGCCGGAGTTGGTAGTCAATGAGCAGTTCTTC. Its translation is CASSPWPELVVNEQFF. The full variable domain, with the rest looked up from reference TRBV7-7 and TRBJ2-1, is GAGVSQSPRYKVTKRGQDVTLRCDPISSHATLYWYQQALGQGPEFLTYFNYEAQPDKSGLPSDRFSAERPEGSISTLTIQRTEQRDSAMYRCASSPWPELVVNEQFFGPGTRLTVL.

CDR3 amino acids: CASSSRGTGAFVRNTIYF. CDR3 nucleotide sequence: TGTGCCAGCAGCTCCAGAGGGACAGGGGCTTTCGTAAGAAACACCATATATTTT. This chain connects TRBV5-4 to TRBJ1-3; TRBD1 matches 10 bases. The V gene's germline CDR1 is SGHNT and CDR2 YYREEE (reference sequence). This CDR3 is built from 18 residues. The V gene end was trimmed by 3 bases and the J gene end by 5 bases; junction bases not matched to a gene: 14.

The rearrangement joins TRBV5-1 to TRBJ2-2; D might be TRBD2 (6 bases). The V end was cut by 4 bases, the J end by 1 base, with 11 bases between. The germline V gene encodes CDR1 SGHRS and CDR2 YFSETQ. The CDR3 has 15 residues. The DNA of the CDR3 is TGCGCCAGCAGCCCCGGCGGGAAGAACACCGGGGAGCTGTTTTTT. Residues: CASSPGGKNTGELFF. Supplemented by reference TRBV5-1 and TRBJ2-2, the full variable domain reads KAGVTQTPRYLIKTRGQQVTLSCSPISGHRSVSWYQQTPGQGLQFLFEYFSETQRNKGNFPGRFSGRQFSNSRSEMNVSTLELGDSALYLCASSPGGKNTGELFFGEGSRLTVL.

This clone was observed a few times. The CDR3 DNA reads TGCGCCAGCAGCTCGATCGTGGGACAGGGGACAATTGGCGGGGAGCTGTTTTTT. Translating it yields CASSSIVGQGTIGGELFF. The V call is TRBV5-1, the J call TRBJ2-2; 10 positions match TRBD1. The germline gives CDR1 SGHRS, CDR2 YFSETQ. The CDR3 has 18 residues. V lost 3 bases, J lost 7 bases, and 15 bases stayed unmatched.

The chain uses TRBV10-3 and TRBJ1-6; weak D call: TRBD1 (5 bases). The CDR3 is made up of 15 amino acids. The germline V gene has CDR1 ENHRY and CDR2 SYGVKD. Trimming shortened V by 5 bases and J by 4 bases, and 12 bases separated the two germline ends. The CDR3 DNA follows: TGTGCCATCAGTAAGACAGAGTTTTATAATTCACCCCTCCACTTT. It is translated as CAISKTEFYNSPLHF.

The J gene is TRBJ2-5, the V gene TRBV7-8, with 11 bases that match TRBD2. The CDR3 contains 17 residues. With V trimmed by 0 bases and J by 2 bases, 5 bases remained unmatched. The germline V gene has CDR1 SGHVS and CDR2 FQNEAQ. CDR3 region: CASSLAGLAGTQETQYF. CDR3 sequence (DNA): TGTGCCAGCAGCTTAGCTGGACTAGCGGGCACGCAAGAGACCCAGTACTTC.

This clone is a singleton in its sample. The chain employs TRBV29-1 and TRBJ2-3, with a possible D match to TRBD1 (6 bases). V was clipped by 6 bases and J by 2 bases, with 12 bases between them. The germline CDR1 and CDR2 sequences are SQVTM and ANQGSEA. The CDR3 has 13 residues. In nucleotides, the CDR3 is TGCAGCGTGGGGACAAAACTCACAGATACGCAGTATTTT. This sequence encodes CSVGTKLTDTQYF.

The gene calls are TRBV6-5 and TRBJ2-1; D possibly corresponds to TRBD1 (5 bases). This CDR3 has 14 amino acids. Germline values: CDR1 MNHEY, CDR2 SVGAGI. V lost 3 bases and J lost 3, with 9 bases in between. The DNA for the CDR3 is TGTGCCAGCAGTTATTCGACAGTCTACAATGAGCAGTTCTTC. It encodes CASSYSTVYNEQFF.

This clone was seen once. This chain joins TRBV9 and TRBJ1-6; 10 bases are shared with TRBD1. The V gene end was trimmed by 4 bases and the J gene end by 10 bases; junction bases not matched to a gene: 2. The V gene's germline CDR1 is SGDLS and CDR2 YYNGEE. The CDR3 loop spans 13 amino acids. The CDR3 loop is CASSSDRGSPLHF. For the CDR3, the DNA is TGTGCCAGCAGCTCGGACAGGGGGTCACCCCTCCACTTT.

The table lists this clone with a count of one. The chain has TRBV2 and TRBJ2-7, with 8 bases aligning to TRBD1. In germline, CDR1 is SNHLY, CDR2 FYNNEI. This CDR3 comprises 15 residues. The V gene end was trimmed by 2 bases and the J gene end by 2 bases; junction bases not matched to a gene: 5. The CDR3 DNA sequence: TGTGCCAGCAGTGAATCCAGGACAGGGCCCTACGAGCAGTACGTC. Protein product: CASSESRTGPYEQYV.

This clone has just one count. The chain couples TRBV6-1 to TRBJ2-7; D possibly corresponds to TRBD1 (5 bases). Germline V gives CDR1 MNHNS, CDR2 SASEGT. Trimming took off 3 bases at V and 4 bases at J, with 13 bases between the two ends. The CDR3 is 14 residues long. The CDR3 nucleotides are TGTGCCAGCAGTGAGGGCCGTAGGGGATACGAGCAGTACGTC. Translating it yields CASSEGRRGYEQYV.

This CDR3 is CASSLLGEIVYNEQFF. For the CDR3, the DNA is TGTGCCAGCAGTTTACTCGGGGAAATTGTATACAATGAGCAGTTCTTC. The chain links TRBV27 to TRBJ2-1; possibly TRBD2 for D (5 bases). Germline CDR1 is MNHEY and CDR2 is SMNVEV (reference sequence). CDR3 length equals 16 residues. Trimming removed 2 bases at V and 4 bases at J, with 15 bases between.

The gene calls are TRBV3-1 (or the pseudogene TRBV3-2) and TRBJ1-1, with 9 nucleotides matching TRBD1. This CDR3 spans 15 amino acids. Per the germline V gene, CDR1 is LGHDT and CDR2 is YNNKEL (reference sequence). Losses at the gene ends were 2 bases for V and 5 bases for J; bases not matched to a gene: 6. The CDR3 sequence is CASSQRTGEGTEAFF. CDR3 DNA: TGTGCCAGCAGCCAAAGGACAGGGGAAGGGACTGAAGCTTTCTTT.

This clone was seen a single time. CDR3 loop: CASSSIRGQSEAFF. DNA for the CDR3: TGTGCCAGCAGCTCAATAAGGGGGCAGTCTGAAGCTTTCTTT. The chain links TRBV7-8 to TRBJ1-1; 7 nucleotides line up with TRBD1. V was pared by 4 bases and J by 6 bases, with 8 bases of the junction left unmatched. This CDR3 is 14 amino acids long. Germline V lookup: CDR1 SGHVS, CDR2 FQNEAQ.

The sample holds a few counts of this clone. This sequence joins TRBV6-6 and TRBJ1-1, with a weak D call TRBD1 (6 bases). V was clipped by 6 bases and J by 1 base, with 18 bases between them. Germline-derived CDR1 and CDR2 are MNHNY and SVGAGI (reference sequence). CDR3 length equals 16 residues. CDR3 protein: CASRPARGGENTEAFF. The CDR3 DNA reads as TGTGCCAGCAGGCCCGCAAGGGGGGGGGAGAACACTGAAGCTTTCTTT.